A single sample gave rise to the 2 T cell receptor beta chains below, sequenced in a study of blood T cell repertoires in COVID-19. Produced via immunoSEQ multiplex PCR; TCRdb's table is partial and in-frame only. The repertoire includes under 200,000 clones, about 80% of them detected once, and about 1.5% sits in the top ten. Source material: peripheral blood. Receptors originate from a human donor in a cohort sampled during active COVID-19.

The rearrangement uses TRBV18 and TRBJ2-1; no clear D. Deletions cut 0 bases from V and 6 bases from J, with 6 bases between. The CDR3 sequence is 13 residues long. Germline-derived CDR1 and CDR2 are KGHSH and LQKENI. CDR3 amino acids: CASSPPVGNEQFF. The DNA for the CDR3 is TGTGCCAGCTCACCACCGGTCGGCAATGAGCAGTTCTTC.

The rearrangement uses TRBV7-7 and TRBJ1-3; possible D gene TRBD1, 6 bases. Germline CDR1 is SSHAT and CDR2 is FNYEAQ (reference sequence). The CDR3 is 13 residues long. CDR3 nucleotides: TGTGTCGGTGGGGGGGCATCGGGAAACACCATATATTTT. Amino acid sequence: CVGGGASGNTIYF.